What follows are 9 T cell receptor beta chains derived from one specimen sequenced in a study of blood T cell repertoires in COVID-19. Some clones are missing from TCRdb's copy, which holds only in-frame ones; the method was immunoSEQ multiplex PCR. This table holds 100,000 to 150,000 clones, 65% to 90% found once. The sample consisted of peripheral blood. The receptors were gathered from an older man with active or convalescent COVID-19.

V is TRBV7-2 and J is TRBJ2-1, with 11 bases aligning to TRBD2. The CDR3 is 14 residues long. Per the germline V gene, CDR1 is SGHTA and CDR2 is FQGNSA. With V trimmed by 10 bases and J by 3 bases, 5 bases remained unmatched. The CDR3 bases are TGTGCCACCTCCGGGACTAGCGGCTACAATGAGCAGTTCTTC. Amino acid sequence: CATSGTSGYNEQFF.

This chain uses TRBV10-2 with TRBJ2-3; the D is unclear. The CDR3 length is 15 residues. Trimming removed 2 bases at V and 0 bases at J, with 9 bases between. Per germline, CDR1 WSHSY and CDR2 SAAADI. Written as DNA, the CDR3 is TGCGCCAGCAGTGAGGGCGGAACTAGCACAGATACGCAGTATTTT. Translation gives CASSEGGTSTDTQYF.

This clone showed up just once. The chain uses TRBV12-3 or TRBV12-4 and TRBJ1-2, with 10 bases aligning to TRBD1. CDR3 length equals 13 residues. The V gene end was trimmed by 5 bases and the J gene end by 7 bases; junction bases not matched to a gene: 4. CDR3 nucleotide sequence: TGTGCCAGCAGTATAGACAGGGGGCTTGGCTACACCTTC. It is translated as CASSIDRGLGYTF.

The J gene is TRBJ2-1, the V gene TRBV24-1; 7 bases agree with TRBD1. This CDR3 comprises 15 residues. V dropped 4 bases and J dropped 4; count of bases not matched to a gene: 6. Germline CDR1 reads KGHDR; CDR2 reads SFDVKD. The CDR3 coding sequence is TGTGCCACCAGTGACCCCGGGACAGCATACAATGAGCAGTTCTTC. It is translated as CATSDPGTAYNEQFF.

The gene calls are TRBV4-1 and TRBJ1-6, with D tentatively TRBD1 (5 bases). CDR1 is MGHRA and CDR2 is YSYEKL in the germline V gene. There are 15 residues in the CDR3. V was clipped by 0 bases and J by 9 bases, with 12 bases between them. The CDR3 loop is CASSQDSGLSSPLHF. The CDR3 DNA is TGCGCCAGCAGCCAAGATTCAGGGTTGAGTTCACCCCTCCACTTT.

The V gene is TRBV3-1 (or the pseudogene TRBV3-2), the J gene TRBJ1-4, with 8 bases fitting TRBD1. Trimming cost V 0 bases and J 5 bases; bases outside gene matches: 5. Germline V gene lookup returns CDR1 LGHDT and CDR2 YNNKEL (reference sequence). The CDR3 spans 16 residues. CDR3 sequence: CASSQDETGDNEKLFF. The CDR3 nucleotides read TGTGCCAGCAGCCAAGATGAGACAGGGGACAATGAAAAACTGTTTTTT.

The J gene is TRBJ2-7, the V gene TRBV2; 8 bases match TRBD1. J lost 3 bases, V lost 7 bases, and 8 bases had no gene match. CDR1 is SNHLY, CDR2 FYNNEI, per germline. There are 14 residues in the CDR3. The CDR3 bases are TGTGCCAGCACCCTAGGGACAGGAGACTACGAGCAGTACTTC. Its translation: CASTLGTGDYEQYF.

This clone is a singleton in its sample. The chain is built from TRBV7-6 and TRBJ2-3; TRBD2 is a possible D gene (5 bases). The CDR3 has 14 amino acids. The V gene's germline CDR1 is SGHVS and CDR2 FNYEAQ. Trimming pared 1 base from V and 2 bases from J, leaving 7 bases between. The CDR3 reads CASSLGRLTDTQYF. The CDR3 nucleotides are TGTGCCAGCAGCTTAGGGAGGCTCACAGATACGCAGTATTTT.

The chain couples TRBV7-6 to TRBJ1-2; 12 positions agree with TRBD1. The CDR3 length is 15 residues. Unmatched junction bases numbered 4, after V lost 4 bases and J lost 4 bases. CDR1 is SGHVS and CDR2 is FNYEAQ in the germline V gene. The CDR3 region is CASSSGTGGGYGYTF. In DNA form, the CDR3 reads TGTGCCAGCAGCTCCGGGACAGGGGGCGGCTATGGCTACACCTTC. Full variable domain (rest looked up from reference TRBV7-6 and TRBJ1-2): GAGVSQSPRYKVTKRGQDVALRCDPISGHVSLYWYRQALGQGPEFLTYFNYEAQQDKSGLPNDRFSAERPEGSISTLTIQRTEQRDSAMYRCASSSGTGGGYGYTFGSGTRLTVV.